These T cell receptor beta chains were read from a single sample in a study of graft-versus-host responses after intestinal transplantation. Antigens for these TCRs are unknown. Method: immunoSEQ multiplex PCR; TCRdb's copy keeps in-frame clones and lacks some. This table has about 71,000 clones, over 85% appearing once. Source: unstimulated CD8+ T cells sorted from spleen or lymph node cells, taken before intestinal transplant. The receptors were sampled from a human donor who received an intestinal transplant. Each CDR3 is given without its conserved first and last residue. Each record gives: J gene, D gene, V gene, CDR3 protein. A D gene is named only where the DNA matches it firmly.

J gene: TRBJ1-1; D gene: .; V gene: TRBV30; CDR3 protein: AWSDVGGNTEAF
J gene: TRBJ2-1; D gene: TRBD1; V gene: TRBV9; CDR3 protein: ASSVEGQAEYNEQF
J gene: TRBJ2-7; D gene: .; V gene: TRBV25-1; CDR3 protein: ASSNMRGEQY
J gene: TRBJ1-5; D gene: .; V gene: TRBV5-1; CDR3 protein: ASSLGDPIGPQH
J gene: TRBJ1-5; D gene: .; V gene: TRBV5-1; CDR3 protein: ASSFDSDQPQH
J gene: TRBJ2-3; D gene: TRBD2; V gene: TRBV2; CDR3 protein: ASRGTSITDTQY
J gene: TRBJ2-2; D gene: TRBD2; V gene: TRBV30; CDR3 protein: AWSDRAGGYEGGELF
J gene: TRBJ1-6; D gene: .; V gene: TRBV18; CDR3 protein: ASTGHFGGSYNSPLH
J gene: TRBJ2-7; D gene: .; V gene: TRBV1; CDR3 protein: TSGQDERTSGSSYEQY
J gene: TRBJ2-7; D gene: .; V gene: TRBV5-4; CDR3 protein: ASSLASEQY
J gene: TRBJ1-6; D gene: .; V gene: TRBV7-9; CDR3 protein: ASSPPGENSPLH
J gene: TRBJ2-7; D gene: .; V gene: TRBV30; CDR3 protein: AWSVLGYEQY
J gene: TRBJ2-3; D gene: .; V gene: TRBV7-9; CDR3 protein: ASSPRGTDTQY
J gene: TRBJ1-5; D gene: TRBD1; V gene: TRBV6-1; CDR3 protein: ASRGQGDQPQH
J gene: TRBJ2-1; D gene: TRBD2; V gene: TRBV10-1; CDR3 protein: ASSESRLADNNEQF
J gene: TRBJ2-7; D gene: .; V gene: TRBV25-1; CDR3 protein: ASSEFSIRGSYEQY
J gene: TRBJ1-1; D gene: .; V gene: TRBV5-1; CDR3 protein: ASSLDRSPNTEAF
J gene: TRBJ2-1; D gene: TRBD2; V gene: TRBV5-6; CDR3 protein: ASSLYLGGRHNEQF
J gene: TRBJ2-5; D gene: .; V gene: TRBV7-6; CDR3 protein: ASSLATGTEETQY
J gene: TRBJ2-7; D gene: TRBD2; V gene: TRBV7-9; CDR3 protein: ASSSLPGGHEQY
J gene: TRBJ1-1; D gene: .; V gene: TRBV28; CDR3 protein: ASSLSGNTEAF
J gene: TRBJ2-7; D gene: .; V gene: TRBV4-1; CDR3 protein: ASSQVAGPYEQY
J gene: TRBJ1-5; D gene: .; V gene: TRBV15; CDR3 protein: ATRKIPNQPQH
J gene: TRBJ1-2; D gene: TRBD1; V gene: TRBV18; CDR3 protein: ASSPGRGDYGYT
J gene: TRBJ1-2; D gene: .; V gene: TRBV4-1; CDR3 protein: ASSQEPSNYGYT
J gene: TRBJ1-4; D gene: TRBD1; V gene: TRBV7-9; CDR3 protein: ASSVGTGVDEKLF
J gene: TRBJ1-5; D gene: .; V gene: TRBV15; CDR3 protein: ATRSTEHSNQPQH
J gene: TRBJ1-3; D gene: .; V gene: TRBV6-5; CDR3 protein: ASSYSAGVGNTIY
J gene: TRBJ1-2; D gene: .; V gene: TRBV7-9; CDR3 protein: ASSLATWDEGYGYT
J gene: TRBJ2-5; D gene: TRBD1; V gene: TRBV4-1; CDR3 protein: ASSQPLAGQGAIQETQY
J gene: TRBJ2-1; D gene: .; V gene: TRBV19; CDR3 protein: ASSIIRETYNEQF
J gene: TRBJ2-5; D gene: TRBD2; V gene: TRBV10-3; CDR3 protein: AISDVAGETQY
J gene: TRBJ2-1; D gene: .; V gene: TRBV5-1; CDR3 protein: ASSLVLIGALGDGNEQF
J gene: TRBJ1-2; D gene: .; V gene: TRBV5-4; CDR3 protein: VSSLTVPNYGYT
J gene: TRBJ2-1; D gene: .; V gene: TRBV5-6; CDR3 protein: ASSYGLYNEQF
J gene: TRBJ2-1; D gene: TRBD2; V gene: TRBV4-1; CDR3 protein: ASSQISGSIDNEQF
J gene: TRBJ1-5; D gene: TRBD1; V gene: TRBV5-4; CDR3 protein: ASSLGTGDQPQH
J gene: TRBJ1-5; D gene: .; V gene: TRBV4-1; CDR3 protein: ASSRETAATNQPQH
J gene: TRBJ2-1; D gene: .; V gene: TRBV27; CDR3 protein: ASRDPNEQF
J gene: TRBJ2-5; D gene: .; V gene: TRBV5-4; CDR3 protein: ASSNLDLGIQETQY
J gene: TRBJ1-1; D gene: .; V gene: TRBV27; CDR3 protein: ASSSHSKVRAF
J gene: TRBJ2-1; D gene: .; V gene: TRBV19; CDR3 protein: ASSTASYNEQF
J gene: TRBJ2-3; D gene: TRBD2; V gene: TRBV27; CDR3 protein: ASSPPPFYTGLAGDGSTDTQY
J gene: TRBJ2-5; D gene: TRBD2; V gene: TRBV6-1; CDR3 protein: ASSAGGLQETQY
J gene: TRBJ2-7; D gene: .; V gene: TRBV6-5; CDR3 protein: ACGTGLTYEQY
J gene: TRBJ1-5; D gene: .; V gene: TRBV5-5; CDR3 protein: ASSLDRNQPQH
J gene: TRBJ2-1; D gene: TRBD2; V gene: TRBV10-2; CDR3 protein: ASTHFLAGGYNEQF
J gene: TRBJ2-7; D gene: .; V gene: TRBV7-9; CDR3 protein: ASSPVVGGYEQY